This T cell receptor beta chain stems from a study of blood T cell repertoires in COVID-19. Study details: Acute-phase and convalescent COVID-19 samples originated in the United States, Italy and Spain. In each case, the material was cDNA or gDNA derived from T cells, B-cell-depleted T cells, or PBMCs.

Per the original data handling: Nucleated cell counts were estimated from reference gene primer amplification. Sequenced by immunoSEQ multiplex PCR; TCRdb stores in-frame clones only, minus some. V and J calls and clone size are given by that table; D and trimming were obtained from the DNA. This table has roughly 69,000 clones, about 80% appearing once. Trimming removed 2 bases from V and 5 bases from J; junction bases left unmatched: 2. The CDR3 totals 14 residues. Germline assignment: CDR1 MNHEY and CDR2 SVGEGT. J is TRBJ1-4 and V is TRBV6-2 or TRBV6-3; 7 bases fit TRBD1. This TCR was sampled from a man aged 45-65 years with COVID-19, enrolled during active disease. Sequenced: peripheral blood. The CDR3 is CASSYGDSNEKLFF. The CDR3 DNA reads as TGTGCCAGCAGTTACGGGGACAGCAATGAAAAACTGTTTTTT.